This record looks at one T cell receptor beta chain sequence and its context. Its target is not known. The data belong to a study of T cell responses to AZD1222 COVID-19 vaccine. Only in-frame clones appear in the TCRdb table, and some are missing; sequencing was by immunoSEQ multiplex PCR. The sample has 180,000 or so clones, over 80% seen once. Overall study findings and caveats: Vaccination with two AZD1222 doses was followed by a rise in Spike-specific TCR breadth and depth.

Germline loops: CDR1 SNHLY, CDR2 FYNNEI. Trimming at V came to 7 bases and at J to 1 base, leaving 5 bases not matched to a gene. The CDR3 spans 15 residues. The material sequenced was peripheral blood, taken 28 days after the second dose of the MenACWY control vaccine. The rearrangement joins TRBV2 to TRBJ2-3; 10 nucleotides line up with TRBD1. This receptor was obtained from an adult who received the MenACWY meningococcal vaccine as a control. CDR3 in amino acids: CASKAGTGGTDTQYF. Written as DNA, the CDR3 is TGTGCCAGCAAGGCAGGGACAGGGGGCACAGATACGCAGTATTTT.